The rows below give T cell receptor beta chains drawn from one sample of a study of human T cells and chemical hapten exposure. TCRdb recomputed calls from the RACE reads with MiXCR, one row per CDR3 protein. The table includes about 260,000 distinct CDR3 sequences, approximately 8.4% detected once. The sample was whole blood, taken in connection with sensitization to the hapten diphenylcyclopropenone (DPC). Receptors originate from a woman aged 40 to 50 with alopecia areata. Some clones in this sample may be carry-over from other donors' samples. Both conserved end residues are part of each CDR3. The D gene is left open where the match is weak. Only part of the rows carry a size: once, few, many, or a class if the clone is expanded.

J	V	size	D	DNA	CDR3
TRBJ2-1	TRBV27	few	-	TGTGCCAGCAGTTTATGGTTAGGGAACCGCCCTTCCTACAATGAGCAGTTCTTC	CASSLWLGNRPSYNEQFF
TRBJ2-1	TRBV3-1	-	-	TGTGCCAGCAGCCAAGGGTTGCGGTCAGGCAATGAGCAGTTCTTC	CASSQGLRSGNEQFF
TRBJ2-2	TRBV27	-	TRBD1	TGTGCCAGCAGGAAAAACCGGGACAGGGGCACCGGGGAGCTGTTTTTT	CASRKNRDRGTGELFF
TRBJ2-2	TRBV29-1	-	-	TGCAGCGTTGAATCCGGGCTGGGCACCGGGGAGCTGTTTTTT	CSVESGLGTGELFF
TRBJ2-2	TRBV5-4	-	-	TGTGCCAGCAGCTTGGACGCACGCAACGGGGAGCTGTTTTTT	CASSLDARNGELFF
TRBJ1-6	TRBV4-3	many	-	TGCGCCAGCAGCCGAAAAAGGTCGACAGGTGCGGCTGGGTCACCCCTCCACTTT	CASSRKRSTGAAGSPLHF
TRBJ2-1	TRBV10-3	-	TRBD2	TGTGCCACCTGGACTAGCGGGAGGAGAAATGAGCAGTTCTTC	CATWTSGRRNEQFF
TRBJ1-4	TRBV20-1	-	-	TGCAGTGCTAGCCATGAAGCGGGGGGCGACGAAAAACTGTTTTTT	CSASHEAGGDEKLFF
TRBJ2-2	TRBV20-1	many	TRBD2	TGCAGTGCTAGTCAGGCGGGAGGGGCGAACACCGGGGAGCTGTTTTTT	CSASQAGGANTGELFF
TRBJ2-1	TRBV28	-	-	TGTGTCAGCAGTTTAAAAGCCAGGGGCGGGGGCTCCTACAATGAGCAGTTCTTC	CVSSLKARGGGSYNEQFF
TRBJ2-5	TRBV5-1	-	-	TGCGCCAGCAGCTCCGACAGATTCCAAGAGACCCAGTACTTC	CASSSDRFQETQYF
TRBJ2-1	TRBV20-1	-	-	TGCAGTGCTAGATCCGGACTGGACTCCTACAATGAGCAGTTCTTC	CSARSGLDSYNEQFF
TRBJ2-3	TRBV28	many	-	TGTGCCAGCAGTGCTGGGCAGTCCACAGATACGCAGTATTTT	CASSAGQSTDTQYF
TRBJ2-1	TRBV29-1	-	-	TGCAGCGTTGTCCCCTTTGCCCCTAGGGTTGAGCAGTTCTTC	CSVVPFAPRVEQFF
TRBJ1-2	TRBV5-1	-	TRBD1	TGCGCCAGCAGCCCGGGACAGGGGATATCCGCTTATGGCTACACCTTC	CASSPGQGISAYGYTF
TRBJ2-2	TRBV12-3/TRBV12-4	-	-	TGTGCCAGCCGTAGGGCAGGCGCCAACACCGGGGAGCTGTTTTTT	CASRRAGANTGELFF
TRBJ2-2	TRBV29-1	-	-	TGCAGCGCCGAGACCGAGAACACCGGGGAGCTGTTTTTT	CSAETENTGELFF
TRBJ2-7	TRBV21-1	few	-	TGTGCCAGCAGCAAAGAAGTCCTGGGGACCTCCTACGAGCAGTACTTC	CASSKEVLGTSYEQYF
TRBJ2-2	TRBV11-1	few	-	TGTGCCAGCACCCTGACAGCCCCAACCGGGGAGCTGTTTTTT	CASTLTAPTGELFF
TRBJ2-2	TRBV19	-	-	TGTGTCACCGGACAGAACACCGGGGAGCTGTTTTTT	CVTGQNTGELFF
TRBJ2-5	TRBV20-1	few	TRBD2	TGCAGTGCTCATACGAGGACTAGCGCGGAAGAGACCCAGTACTTC	CSAHTRTSAEETQYF
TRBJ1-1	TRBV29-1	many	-	TGCAGCGTTGAGGGGGGTGTGACTGAAGCTTTCTTT	CSVEGGVTEAFF
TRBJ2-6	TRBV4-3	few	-	TGCGCCAGCAGCCATCAGGTTTCTGGGGCCAACGTCCTGACTTTC	CASSHQVSGANVLTF
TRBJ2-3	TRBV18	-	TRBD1	TGTGCCAGCTCACCATCGGGACAGGGCACAGATACGCAGTATTTT	CASSPSGQGTDTQYF
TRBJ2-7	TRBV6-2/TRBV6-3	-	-	TGTGCCAGCAGCGATTGGGAGGACGGAAGGCAGTACTTC	CASSDWEDGRQYF
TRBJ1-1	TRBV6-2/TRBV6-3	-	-	TGTGCCAGCAGTGTCTACAGGAACACTGAAGCTTTCTTT	CASSVYRNTEAFF
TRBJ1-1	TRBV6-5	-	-	TGTGCCAGCAGTTACTCGCAGGAGACCGCTGACACTGAAGCTTTCTTT	CASSYSQETADTEAFF
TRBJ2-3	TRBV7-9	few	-	TGTGCCAGCAGCTTCGGCAGGGCCCTGGATACGCAGTATTTT	CASSFGRALDTQYF
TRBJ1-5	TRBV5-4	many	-	TGTGCCATCTCGTGGGGAGGGGTCAGCAATCAGCCCCAGCATTTT	CAISWGGVSNQPQHF
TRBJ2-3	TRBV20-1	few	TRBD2	TGCAGTGCTAGAGTCGGAAGCGGGAGGTCAGATACGCAGTATTTT	CSARVGSGRSDTQYF
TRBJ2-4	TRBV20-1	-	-	TGCAGTGGAAGCAACGTGGGCAAAAACATTCAGTACTTC	CSGSNVGKNIQYF
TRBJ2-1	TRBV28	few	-	TGTGCCAGCACTGTGGGGTATGGGCAGTTCTTC	CASTVGYGQFF